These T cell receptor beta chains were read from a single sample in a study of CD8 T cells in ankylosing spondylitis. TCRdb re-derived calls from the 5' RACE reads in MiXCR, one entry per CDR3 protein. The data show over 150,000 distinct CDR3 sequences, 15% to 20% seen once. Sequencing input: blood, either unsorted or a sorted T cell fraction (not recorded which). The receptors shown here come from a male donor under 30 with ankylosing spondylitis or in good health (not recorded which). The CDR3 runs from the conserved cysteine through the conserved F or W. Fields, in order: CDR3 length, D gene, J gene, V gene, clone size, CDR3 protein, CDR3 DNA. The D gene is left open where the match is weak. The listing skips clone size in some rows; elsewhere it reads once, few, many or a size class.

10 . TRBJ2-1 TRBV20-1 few CSALDLKQFF TGCAGTGCCCTAGACCTTAAGCAGTTCTTC
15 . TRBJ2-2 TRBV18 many CASSPYTSNTGELFF TGTGCCAGCTCACCATATACTAGCAACACCGGGGAGCTGTTTTTT
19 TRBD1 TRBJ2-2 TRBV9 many CASSAPPYSGGPNTGELFF TGTGCCAGCAGCGCGCCGCCCTACTCAGGGGGACCGAACACCGGGGAGCTGTTTTTT
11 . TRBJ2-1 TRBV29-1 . CSVQAGYEQFF TGCAGCGTTCAGGCAGGGTATGAGCAGTTCTTC
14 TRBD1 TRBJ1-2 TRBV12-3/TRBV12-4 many CASSTGQGTYGYTF TGTGCCAGCAGCACGGGACAGGGGACCTATGGCTACACCTTC
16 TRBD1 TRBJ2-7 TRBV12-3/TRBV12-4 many CASSLDLPGQGDEQYF TGTGCCAGCAGTTTAGACCTGCCGGGACAGGGTGACGAGCAGTACTTC
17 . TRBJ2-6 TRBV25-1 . CASSGRDTRSGANVLTF TGTGCCAGCAGTGGTCGGGACACCCGCTCTGGGGCCAACGTCCTGACTTTC
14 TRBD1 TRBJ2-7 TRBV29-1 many CSVPGTGSSYEQYF TGCAGCGTGCCCGGGACAGGGTCCTCCTACGAGCAGTACTTC
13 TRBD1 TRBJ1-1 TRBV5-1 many CASRGDRGSEAFF TGCGCCAGCAGAGGTGACAGGGGGTCTGAAGCTTTCTTT
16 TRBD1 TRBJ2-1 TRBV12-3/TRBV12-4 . CASRTFPGTGGNEQFF TGTGCCAGCAGGACATTCCCCGGGACAGGGGGCAATGAGCAGTTCTTC
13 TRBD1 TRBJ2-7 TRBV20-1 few CSYPGQGSYEQYF TGCAGCTATCCGGGACAGGGGAGCTACGAGCAGTACTTC
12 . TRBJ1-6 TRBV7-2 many CASSNPNSPLHF TGTGCCAGCAGCAACCCGAATTCACCCCTCCACTTT
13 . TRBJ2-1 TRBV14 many CASTKGLGNEQFF TGTGCCAGCACCAAAGGACTGGGAAATGAGCAGTTCTTC
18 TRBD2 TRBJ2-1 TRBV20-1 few CSARDSNPRLAGVREQFF TGCAGTGCTAGAGATTCCAACCCGAGACTAGCGGGAGTTCGGGAGCAGTTCTTC
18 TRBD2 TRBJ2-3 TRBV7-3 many CASSLRPLRLAGTDTQYF TGTGCCAGCAGCTTAAGGCCCCTCCGACTAGCCGGCACAGATACGCAGTATTTT
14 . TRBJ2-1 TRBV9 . CASSYKTAVGEQFF TGTGCCAGCAGTTATAAAACTGCCGTCGGGGAGCAGTTCTTC
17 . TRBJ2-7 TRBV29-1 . CSVEDKGRGAHPYEQYF TGCAGCGTTGAAGATAAGGGACGAGGGGCCCACCCTTACGAGCAGTACTTC
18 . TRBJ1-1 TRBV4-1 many CASSLPSLVMSSNTEAFF TGCGCCAGCAGCCTACCCTCACTGGTTATGTCCTCGAACACTGAAGCTTTCTTT